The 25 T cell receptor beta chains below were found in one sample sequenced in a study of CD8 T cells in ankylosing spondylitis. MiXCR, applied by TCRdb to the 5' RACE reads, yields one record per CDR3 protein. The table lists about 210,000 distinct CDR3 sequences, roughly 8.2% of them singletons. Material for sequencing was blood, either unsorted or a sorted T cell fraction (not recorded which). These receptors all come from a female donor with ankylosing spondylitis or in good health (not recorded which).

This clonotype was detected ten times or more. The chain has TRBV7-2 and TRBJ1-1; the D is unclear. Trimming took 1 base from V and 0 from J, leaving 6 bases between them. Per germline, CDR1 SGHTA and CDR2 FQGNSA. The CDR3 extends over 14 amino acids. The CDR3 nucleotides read TGTGCCAGCAGCTTAGGAAGAGTGAACACTGAAGCTTTCTTT. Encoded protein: CASSLGRVNTEAFF.

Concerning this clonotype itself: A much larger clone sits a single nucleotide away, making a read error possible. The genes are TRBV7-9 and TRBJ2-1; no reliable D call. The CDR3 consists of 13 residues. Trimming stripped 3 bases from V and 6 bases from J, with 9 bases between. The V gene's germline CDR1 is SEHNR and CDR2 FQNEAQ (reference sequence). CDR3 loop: CASSFLLFNEQFF. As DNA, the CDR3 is TGTGCCAGCAGCTTCCTGCTGTTCAATGAGCAGTTCTTC.

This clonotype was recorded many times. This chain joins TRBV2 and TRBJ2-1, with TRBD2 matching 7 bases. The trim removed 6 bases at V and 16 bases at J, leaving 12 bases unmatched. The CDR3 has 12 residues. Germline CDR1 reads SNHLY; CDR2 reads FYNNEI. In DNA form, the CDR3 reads TGTGCCAGCAGCACAGCGGGACCAAGAAACTTCTTC. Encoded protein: CASSTAGPRNFF.

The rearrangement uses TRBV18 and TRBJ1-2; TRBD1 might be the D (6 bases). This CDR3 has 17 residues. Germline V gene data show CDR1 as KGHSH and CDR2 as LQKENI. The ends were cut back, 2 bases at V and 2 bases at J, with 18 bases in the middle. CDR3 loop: CASSPNPGVQGNYGYTF. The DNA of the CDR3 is TGTGCCAGCTCACCAAACCCGGGAGTACAGGGCAACTATGGCTACACCTTC.

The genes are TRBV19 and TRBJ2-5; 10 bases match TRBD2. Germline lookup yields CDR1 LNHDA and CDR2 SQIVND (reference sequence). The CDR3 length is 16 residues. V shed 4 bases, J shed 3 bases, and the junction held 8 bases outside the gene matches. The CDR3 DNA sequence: TGTGCCAGTAGTAGAGGGAGCGGGAGGGCCGAAGAGACCCAGTACTTC. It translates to CASSRGSGRAEETQYF.

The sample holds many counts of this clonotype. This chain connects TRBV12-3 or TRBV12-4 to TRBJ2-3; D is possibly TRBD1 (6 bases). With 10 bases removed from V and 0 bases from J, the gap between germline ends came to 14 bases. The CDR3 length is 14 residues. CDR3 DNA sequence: TGTGCCACCCTGGGGGCGATTAGCACAGATACGCAGTATTTT. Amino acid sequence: CATLGAISTDTQYF.

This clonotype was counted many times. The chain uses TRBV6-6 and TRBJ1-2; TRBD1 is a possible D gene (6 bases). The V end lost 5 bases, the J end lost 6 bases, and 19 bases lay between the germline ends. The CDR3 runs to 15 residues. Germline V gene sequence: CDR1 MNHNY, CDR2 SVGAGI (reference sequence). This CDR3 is CASSRSMTGYHGYTF. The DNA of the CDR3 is TGTGCCAGCAGTCGCTCGATGACAGGATACCATGGCTACACCTTC.

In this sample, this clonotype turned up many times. CDR3 protein: CASSAYTGTGYSPLHF. In DNA form, the CDR3 reads TGTGCCAGCAGCGCATATACCGGGACAGGGTATTCACCCCTCCACTTT. The V call is TRBV7-9, the J call TRBJ1-6, with TRBD1 identical over 9 bases. The CDR3 totals 16 residues. Germline V lookup: CDR1 SEHNR, CDR2 FQNEAQ (reference sequence). Germline trimming cut 5 bases from V and 8 bases from J; bases unmatched to any gene: 10.

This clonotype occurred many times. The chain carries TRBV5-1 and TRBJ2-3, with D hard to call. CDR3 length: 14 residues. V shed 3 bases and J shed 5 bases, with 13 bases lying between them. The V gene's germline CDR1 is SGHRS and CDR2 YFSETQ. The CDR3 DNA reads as TGCGCCAGCAGCTCCCCTGGCTGGGGAGATACGCAGTATTTT. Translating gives CASSSPGWGDTQYF.

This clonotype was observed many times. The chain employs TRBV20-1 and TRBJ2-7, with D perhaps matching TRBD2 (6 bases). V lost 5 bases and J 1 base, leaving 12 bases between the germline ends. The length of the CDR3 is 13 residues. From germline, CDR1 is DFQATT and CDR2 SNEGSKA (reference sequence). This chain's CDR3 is CSALLGRSYEQYF. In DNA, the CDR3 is TGCAGTGCTCTACTAGGGAGGTCCTACGAGCAGTACTTC.

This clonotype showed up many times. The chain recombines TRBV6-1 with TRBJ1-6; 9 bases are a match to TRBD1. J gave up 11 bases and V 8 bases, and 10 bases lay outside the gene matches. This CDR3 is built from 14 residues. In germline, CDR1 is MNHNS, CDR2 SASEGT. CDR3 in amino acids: CASRPGQGVPPLHF. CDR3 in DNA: TGTGCCAGCCGTCCGGGACAGGGAGTCCCACCCCTCCACTTT.

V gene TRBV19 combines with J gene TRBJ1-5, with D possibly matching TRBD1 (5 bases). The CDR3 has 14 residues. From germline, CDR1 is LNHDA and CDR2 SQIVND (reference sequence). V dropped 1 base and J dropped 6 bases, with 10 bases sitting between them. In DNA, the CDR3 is TGTGCCAGTAGTATAGTAGGACAACGTCAGCCCCAGCATTTT. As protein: CASSIVGQRQPQHF.

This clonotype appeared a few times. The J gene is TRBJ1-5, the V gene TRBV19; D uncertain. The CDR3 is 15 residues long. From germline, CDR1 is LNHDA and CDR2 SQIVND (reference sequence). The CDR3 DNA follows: TGTGCGACCGCCCGAACCTTTCGAGGGAATCAGCCCCAGCATTTT. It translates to CATARTFRGNQPQHF.

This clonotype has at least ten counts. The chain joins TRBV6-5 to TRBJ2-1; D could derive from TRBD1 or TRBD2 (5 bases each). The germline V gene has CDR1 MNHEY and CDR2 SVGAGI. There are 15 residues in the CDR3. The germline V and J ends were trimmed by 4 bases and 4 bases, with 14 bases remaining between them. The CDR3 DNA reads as TGTGCCAGCAGTTGGGGGTCGGCTATTTACAATGAGCAGTTCTTC. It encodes CASSWGSAIYNEQFF.

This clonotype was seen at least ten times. In DNA, the CDR3 is TGTGCCAGCAGCTTACCTAGCGGGATGCACAATGAGCAGTTCTTC. Its translation: CASSLPSGMHNEQFF. V gene TRBV7-2 combines with J gene TRBJ2-1, with 9 bases fitting TRBD2. The CDR3 is 15 residues long. The germline CDR1 and CDR2 sequences are SGHTA and FQGNSA. J gave up 5 bases and V 2 bases, and 4 bases lay outside the gene matches.

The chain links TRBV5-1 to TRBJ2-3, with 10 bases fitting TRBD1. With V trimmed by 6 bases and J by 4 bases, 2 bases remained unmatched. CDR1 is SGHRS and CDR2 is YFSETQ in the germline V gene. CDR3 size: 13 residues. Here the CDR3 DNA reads TGCGCCAGCACTGGGACAGGGGCAGATACGCAGTATTTT. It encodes CASTGTGADTQYF.

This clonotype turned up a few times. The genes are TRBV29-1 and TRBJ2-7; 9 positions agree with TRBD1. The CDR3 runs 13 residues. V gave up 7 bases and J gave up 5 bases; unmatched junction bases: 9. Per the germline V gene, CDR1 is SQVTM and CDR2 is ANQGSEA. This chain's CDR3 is CSARIGQGNEQYF. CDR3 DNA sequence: TGCAGCGCCAGGATCGGACAGGGGAACGAGCAGTACTTC.

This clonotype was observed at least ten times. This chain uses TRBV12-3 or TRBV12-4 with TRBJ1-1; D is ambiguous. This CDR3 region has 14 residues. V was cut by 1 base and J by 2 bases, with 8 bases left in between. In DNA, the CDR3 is TGTGCCAGCAGTTTAGTAGCGCGCAACACTGAAGCTTTCTTT. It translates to CASSLVARNTEAFF.

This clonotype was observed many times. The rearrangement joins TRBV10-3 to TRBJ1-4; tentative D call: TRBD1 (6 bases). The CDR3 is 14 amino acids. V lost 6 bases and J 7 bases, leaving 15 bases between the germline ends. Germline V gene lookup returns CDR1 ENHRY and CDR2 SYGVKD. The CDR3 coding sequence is TGTGCCATCAGCCAAACAGGGTTCGGTGAAAAACTGTTTTTT. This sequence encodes CAISQTGFGEKLFF.

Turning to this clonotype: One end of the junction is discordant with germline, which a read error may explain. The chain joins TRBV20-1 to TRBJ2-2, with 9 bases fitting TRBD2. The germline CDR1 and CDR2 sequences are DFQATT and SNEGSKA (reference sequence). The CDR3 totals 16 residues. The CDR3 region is CCARDLLAGITGELFF. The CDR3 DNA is TGCTGTGCTAGAGATCTGCTAGCGGGGATCACCGGGGAGCTGTTTTTT.

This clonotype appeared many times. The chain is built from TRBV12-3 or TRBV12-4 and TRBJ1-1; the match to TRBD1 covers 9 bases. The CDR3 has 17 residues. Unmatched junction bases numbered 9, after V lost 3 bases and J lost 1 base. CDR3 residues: CASSFFLTGGSNTEAFF. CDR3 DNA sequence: TGTGCCAGCAGTTTCTTTTTGACAGGGGGTTCGAACACTGAAGCTTTCTTT.

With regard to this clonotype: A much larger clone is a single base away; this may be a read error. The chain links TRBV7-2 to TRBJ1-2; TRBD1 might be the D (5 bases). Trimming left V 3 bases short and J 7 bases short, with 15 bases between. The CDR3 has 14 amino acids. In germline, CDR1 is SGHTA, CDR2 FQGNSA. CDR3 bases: TGTGCCAGCAGCTTGACCGGGACGGACTGTGGCTACACCTTC. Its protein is CASSLTGTDCGYTF.

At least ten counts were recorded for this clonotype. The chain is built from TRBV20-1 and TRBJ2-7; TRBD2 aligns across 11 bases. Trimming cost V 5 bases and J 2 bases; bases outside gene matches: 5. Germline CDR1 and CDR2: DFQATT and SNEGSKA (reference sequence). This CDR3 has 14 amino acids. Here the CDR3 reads CSAPATSGTYEQYF. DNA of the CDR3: TGCAGTGCTCCCGCGACTAGCGGGACCTACGAGCAGTACTTC.

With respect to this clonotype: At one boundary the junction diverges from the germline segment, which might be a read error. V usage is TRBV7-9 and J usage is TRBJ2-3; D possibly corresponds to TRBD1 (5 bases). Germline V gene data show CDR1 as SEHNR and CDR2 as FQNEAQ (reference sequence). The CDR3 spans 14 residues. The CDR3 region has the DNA TGTGCCTGCAGCAGGCAGGGATACACAGATACGCAGTATTTT. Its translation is CACSRQGYTDTQYF. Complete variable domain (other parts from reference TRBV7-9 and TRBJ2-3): DTGVSQNPRHKITKRGQNVTFRCDPISEHNRLYWYRQTLGQGPEFLTYFQNEAQLEKSRLLSDRFSAERPKGSFSTLEIQRTEQGDSAMYLCACSRQGYTDTQYFGPGTRLTVL.

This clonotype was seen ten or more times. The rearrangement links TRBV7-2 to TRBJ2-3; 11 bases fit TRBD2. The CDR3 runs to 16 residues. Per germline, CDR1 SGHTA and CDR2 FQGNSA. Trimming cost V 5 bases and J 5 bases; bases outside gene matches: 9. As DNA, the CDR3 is TGTGCCAGCAGCACGGCACTAGCGGGAGAGCTAGATACGCAGTATTTT. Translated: CASSTALAGELDTQYF.